This T cell receptor beta chain was identified during a study of graft-versus-host responses after intestinal transplantation. Study at large: Induction with anti-thymocyte globulin, then tacrolimus and steroids for around three years, was given to all recipients. Findings of the study overall: Allografts from individuals with graft-donor T cell macrochimerism displayed high graft-versus-host to host-versus-graft clonal ratios. The highest levels of circulating GvH clones went along with early declines in HvG clones after transplant. GvH clones surfaced in recipient marrow, some emerging earlier in ileum or blood.

CDR1 is MDHEN and CDR2 is SYDVKM in the germline V gene. CDR3 size: 17 residues. Generated by immunoSEQ multiplex PCR, the TCRdb table keeps only in-frame clones and is missing some. The sample holds around 19,000 clones; around 33% are singletons and the top ten take about 2%. Concerning this clone: At one end, the junction sequence differs from germline, possibly due to a read error.

This chain uses TRBV28 with TRBJ1-5, with D tentatively TRBD1 (6 bases). Here the sequenced sample was alloreactive CD4+ T cells from a mixed lymphocyte reaction culture, taken before transplantation. Subset here: CFSE-low proliferating T cells sorted from roughly six-day pre-transplant mixed lymphocyte reaction (GvH or HvG direction). The receptor comes from a human patient who was an organ donor for intestinal transplantation. DNA for the CDR3: TGTGCCCGCAGACGGGGGGGGGCGAGTGGGATAAATCAGCCCCAGCATTTT. Translating it yields CARRRGGASGINQPQHF.